Listed below are T cell receptor beta chains from one sample, sequenced in a study of cytomegalovirus exposure and HLA in healthy donors. Clones were read by immunoSEQ multiplex PCR, and TCRdb kept only the in-frame ones, dropping some. The data contain 150,000 to 200,000 clones, 75% to 90% of them seen just once; the ten biggest clones take up roughly 2%. Sequenced input: PBMCs. All receptors derive from a human donor in good health. CDR3s include the opening cysteine and the closing phenylalanine or tryptophan. A D gene is named only where the DNA matches it firmly. For some rows the clone size is stated as once, few or many, or as a class when expanded; others skip it.

DNA	CDR3	D	J	length	V	size
TGCGCCAGCAGCTCCTACGCTGAAGCTTTCTTT	CASSSYAEAFF	-	TRBJ1-1	11	TRBV5-1	-
TGCAGTGCTAACCGGGACAGAGTGGAGTTCTTC	CSANRDRVEFF	TRBD1	TRBJ2-1	11	TRBV20-1	few
TGCGCCAGCAGCCAAGAAGTGGGACAGAGGCAGTACTTC	CASSQEVGQRQYF	TRBD1	TRBJ2-7	13	TRBV4-3	once
TGCGCCAGCAGCGACCGGCGGGGACAGGGGGGGACAGATACGCAGTATTTT	CASSDRRGQGGTDTQYF	TRBD1	TRBJ2-3	17	TRBV5-1	-
TGTGCCACCAGCAGAGCGGGGAAAGTCTCTGGAAACACCATATATTTT	CATSRAGKVSGNTIYF	-	TRBJ1-3	16	TRBV15	-
TGTGCCAGCAGCAAACGGAGGACAGAGCGTGCAACTAATGAAAAACTGTTTTTT	CASSKRRTERATNEKLFF	-	TRBJ1-4	18	TRBV7-6	-
TGCGCCAGCAGCCAAGATTGGACAGTTCCGACCGAGCAGTACTTC	CASSQDWTVPTEQYF	-	TRBJ2-7	15	TRBV4-3	-
TGCGCCAGCAGCTCCGGGACAGGTTCGTCCGGGGAGCTGTTTTTT	CASSSGTGSSGELFF	TRBD1	TRBJ2-2	15	TRBV5-1	-
TGTGCCAGCAGTGAAGAGCGAACACGTGAGCAGTTCTTC	CASSEERTREQFF	-	TRBJ2-1	13	TRBV2	few
TGCGCCAGCAGCCCAGGGACAGGGTCCTACGAGCAGTACTTC	CASSPGTGSYEQYF	TRBD1	TRBJ2-7	14	TRBV5-1	-
TGCGCCAGCAGCCAAGAGCCTAGCGGGGTATACCCCTACGAGCAGTACTTC	CASSQEPSGVYPYEQYF	TRBD2	TRBJ2-7	17	TRBV4-1	-
TGTGCCAGCTCACCCCCAGGGGAATATGGCTACACCTTC	CASSPPGEYGYTF	-	TRBJ1-2	13	TRBV18	-
TGTGCCAGCAGCTTAGCGCGGGTCGGCGGGACAGAGACCCAGTACTTC	CASSLARVGGTETQYF	-	TRBJ2-5	16	TRBV7-7	few
TGTGCCAGCAGTGACATTCCGGGACAGGCAACATCTTTCTTT	CASSDIPGQATSFF	TRBD1	TRBJ1-1	14	TRBV6-1	-
TGCGCCAGCAGCCAAGACGGGACAGGGGGTGGGACTGAAGCTTTCTTT	CASSQDGTGGGTEAFF	TRBD1	TRBJ1-1	16	TRBV4-3	-
TGTGCCAGCAGCAGACTAGAATTCTATGAGCAGTTCTTC	CASSRLEFYEQFF	-	TRBJ2-1	13	TRBV13	-
TGTGCCAGCAGTGAGGCCGGGTTGACCACCTACAATGAGCAGTTCTTC	CASSEAGLTTYNEQFF	-	TRBJ2-1	16	TRBV25-1	-
TGTGCCAGCAGCTTATTGGGGGGGATCGCAACTAATGAAAAACTGTTTTTT	CASSLLGGIATNEKLFF	-	TRBJ1-4	17	TRBV7-3	-
TGTGCCAGCAGTCCCGAGACAGGGTTCAATCAGCCCCAGCATTTT	CASSPETGFNQPQHF	TRBD1	TRBJ1-5	15	TRBV6-1	-
TGCGCCAGCAGCTTAGGGACTAGCGGGGGGGCTGATACGCAGTATTTT	CASSLGTSGGADTQYF	TRBD2	TRBJ2-3	16	TRBV5-1	-
TGCGCCAGCAGCCCGACTAGCGGGGGGGACAATGAGCAGTTCTTC	CASSPTSGGDNEQFF	TRBD2	TRBJ2-1	15	TRBV4-1	-
TGCGCCAGCAGCCAAGGGACAGGGGTATACGAGCAGTACTTC	CASSQGTGVYEQYF	TRBD1	TRBJ2-7	14	TRBV4-3	few
TGCGCCAGCAGTGAGTCGAGTACAGCCCGCCTGTACAATGAGCAGTTCTTC	CASSESSTARLYNEQFF	-	TRBJ2-1	17	TRBV10-2	-
TGCGCCAGCAGCGCGGGATCAGGACTCACCGGGGAGCTGTTTTTT	CASSAGSGLTGELFF	-	TRBJ2-2	15	TRBV5-1	-
TGTGCCAGCAGCGCGAGGGAATGGGGGGGGGCAGTGGGGGCTAACTATGGCTACACCTTC	CASSAREWGGAVGANYGYTF	-	TRBJ1-2	20	TRBV9	-
TGTGCTATAGGGGCGGGGGGGCTTAACGGCTACACCTTC	CAIGAGGLNGYTF	-	TRBJ1-2	13	TRBV7-2	-
TGTGCCAGCGGTCGTCGGGAGGGATCTGATGGCTACACCTTC	CASGRREGSDGYTF	-	TRBJ1-2	14	TRBV2	few
TGTGCCAGCAGCGCACAGGGAAGCAATCAGCCCCAGCATTTT	CASSAQGSNQPQHF	-	TRBJ1-5	14	TRBV7-9	few
TGTGCCAGCAGGAACCCAGGACAGGGAGACAACTATGGCTACACCTTC	CASRNPGQGDNYGYTF	TRBD1	TRBJ1-2	16	TRBV6-6	-
TGTGCCAGCAGCTTATCCCACCGGGCCTACGAGCAGTACTTC	CASSLSHRAYEQYF	-	TRBJ2-7	14	TRBV13	-
TGTGCCACCAGCAGAGGACAGGGGACGTGGGGCGCTGAAGCTTTCTTT	CATSRGQGTWGAEAFF	TRBD1	TRBJ1-1	16	TRBV15	-
TGCGCCAGCAGGGCCCAAGAGACCCAGTACTTC	CASRAQETQYF	-	TRBJ2-5	11	TRBV5-1	-
TGCGCCAGCAGCCATCCACAGGGGGACAACTATGGCTACACCTTC	CASSHPQGDNYGYTF	TRBD1	TRBJ1-2	15	TRBV4-1	-
TGTGCCAGCAGCAGACAGGGTAATTCACCCCTCCACTTT	CASSRQGNSPLHF	TRBD1	TRBJ1-6	13	TRBV7-2	-
TGTGCCAGCGAACAGGGGAGTGAGCAGTTCTTC	CASEQGSEQFF	TRBD1	TRBJ2-1	11	TRBV6-1	few
TGTGCCAGCAGCCCGATCACTAGCGGTGAAGAGACCCAGTACTTC	CASSPITSGEETQYF	TRBD2	TRBJ2-5	15	TRBV6-1	-
TGTGCCAGCAGCCCATCTAGCGGGGGGGCAGATACGCAGTATTTT	CASSPSSGGADTQYF	TRBD2	TRBJ2-3	15	TRBV7-2	-
TGTGCCAGCAGCCACACAGGGACAGGGAACACTGAAGCTTTCTTT	CASSHTGTGNTEAFF	TRBD1	TRBJ1-1	15	TRBV11-2	-
TGTGCCAGCAGCCCCGGGACAGGGCTCTACGAGCAGTACTTC	CASSPGTGLYEQYF	TRBD1	TRBJ2-7	14	TRBV27	-
TGTGCCAGCAGTGAGGGCAGACCCTACGAGCAGTACTTC	CASSEGRPYEQYF	-	TRBJ2-7	13	TRBV2	-
TGTGCCAGCAGTATACGTGACAGGGGCCCTGAAGCTTTCTTT	CASSIRDRGPEAFF	TRBD1	TRBJ1-1	14	TRBV27	-
TGCGCCAGCAGTGAATTACACAGGGGGACTGAAGCTTTCTTT	CASSELHRGTEAFF	TRBD1	TRBJ1-1	14	TRBV10-2	-
TGCGCCAGCAGCCCACTCGGGGCGGGGGAGGACGAGCAGTACTTC	CASSPLGAGEDEQYF	TRBD2	TRBJ2-7	15	TRBV4-1	-
TGTGCCAGCAGTGCTTTCGACAGGGCAGTCGGAAACACCATATATTTT	CASSAFDRAVGNTIYF	TRBD1	TRBJ1-3	16	TRBV2	-
TGTGCCACCAGCAGGCGCCGCGGCACCGGGGAGCTGTTTTTT	CATSRRRGTGELFF	-	TRBJ2-2	14	TRBV15	few
TGTGCCAGCAGTGAGACGCTAGCGGGTTACGGGGAGCTGTTTTTT	CASSETLAGYGELFF	TRBD2	TRBJ2-2	15	TRBV2	-
TGTGCCAGCAGCTTATTGGACGGACTAGCGGGACTAAAAGAGACCCAGTACTTC	CASSLLDGLAGLKETQYF	TRBD2	TRBJ2-5	18	TRBV11-3	-
TGTGCCAGCAGCTTAGGGGGGGCGGGGGGCATCTTC	CASSLGGAGGIF	TRBD2	TRBJ2-1	12	TRBV7-4	once
TGTGCCAGCAGCTTACCAGGCAATCAGCCCCAGCATTTT	CASSLPGNQPQHF	-	TRBJ1-5	13	TRBV7-9	-
TGTGCCAGCAGTTTAGGGACAGGGTCGGATCAGCCCCAGCATTTT	CASSLGTGSDQPQHF	TRBD1	TRBJ1-5	15	TRBV27	few
TGTGCCAGCTCTCCCGGGACTTCTCCCTACGAGCAGTACTTC	CASSPGTSPYEQYF	-	TRBJ2-7	14	TRBV18	once
TGTGCCAGTACCCGCTGGATGGGAGGGTCCGGCGAGCAGTACTTC	CASTRWMGGSGEQYF	TRBD2	TRBJ2-7	15	TRBV19	-
TGTGCCAGCAGCCAGACCGGGACAGATTACTATGGCTACACCTTC	CASSQTGTDYYGYTF	TRBD1	TRBJ1-2	15	TRBV4-2	-
TGTTCCAGCAGCTTAGGTAGTCTAACCAGGGACTACGAGCAGTACTTC	CSSSLGSLTRDYEQYF	-	TRBJ2-7	16	TRBV7-9	-
TGTGCCAGCAGCGAGGCTAGCGGGGGGCCAGATACGCAGTATTTT	CASSEASGGPDTQYF	TRBD2	TRBJ2-3	15	TRBV6-4	-
TGTGCCAGCAGCTCCGGTAGGGCAGGGGAGACCCAGTACTTC	CASSSGRAGETQYF	-	TRBJ2-5	14	TRBV7-2	-